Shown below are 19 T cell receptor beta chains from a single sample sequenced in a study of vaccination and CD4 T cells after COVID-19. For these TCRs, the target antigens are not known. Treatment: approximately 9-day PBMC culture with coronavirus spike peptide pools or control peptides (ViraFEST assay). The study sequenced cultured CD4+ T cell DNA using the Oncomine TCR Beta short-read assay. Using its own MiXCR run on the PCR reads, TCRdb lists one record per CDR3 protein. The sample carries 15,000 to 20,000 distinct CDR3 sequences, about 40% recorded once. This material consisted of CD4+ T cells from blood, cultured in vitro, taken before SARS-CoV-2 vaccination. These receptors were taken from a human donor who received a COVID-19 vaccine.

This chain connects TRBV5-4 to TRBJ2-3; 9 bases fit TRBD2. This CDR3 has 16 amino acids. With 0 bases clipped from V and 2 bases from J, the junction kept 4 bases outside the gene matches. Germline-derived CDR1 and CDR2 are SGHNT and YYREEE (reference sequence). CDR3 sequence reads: CASSLGGTSYTDTQYF. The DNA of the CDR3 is TGTGCCAGCAGCTTGGGAGGGACTAGCTACACAGATACGCAGTATTTT.

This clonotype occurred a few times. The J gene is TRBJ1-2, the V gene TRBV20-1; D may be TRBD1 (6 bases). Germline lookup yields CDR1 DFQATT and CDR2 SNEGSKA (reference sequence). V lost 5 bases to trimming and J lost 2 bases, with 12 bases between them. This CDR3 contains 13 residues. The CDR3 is CSASMGTNYGYTF. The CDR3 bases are TGCAGTGCTTCGATGGGGACAAACTATGGCTACACCTTC.

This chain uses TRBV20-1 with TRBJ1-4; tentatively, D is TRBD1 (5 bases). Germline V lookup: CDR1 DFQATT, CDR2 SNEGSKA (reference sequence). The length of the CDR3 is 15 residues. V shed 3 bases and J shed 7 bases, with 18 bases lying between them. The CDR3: CSASGWQGATEKLFF. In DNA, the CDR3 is TGCAGTGCTAGCGGATGGCAGGGTGCTACTGAAAAACTGTTTTTT.

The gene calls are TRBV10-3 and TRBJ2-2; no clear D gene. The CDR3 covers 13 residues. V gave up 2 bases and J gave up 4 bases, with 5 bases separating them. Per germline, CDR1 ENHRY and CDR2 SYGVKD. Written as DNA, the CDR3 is TGTGCCATCAGTGAGGTAACCACCGGGGAGCTGTTTTTT. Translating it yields CAISEVTTGELFF.

The CDR3, as DNA: TGTGCCACCAGTGATCGGGTAGATACGCAGTATTTT. Translating gives CATSDRVDTQYF. V usage is TRBV24-1 and J usage is TRBJ2-3, with unresolved D. The CDR3 has 12 residues. Germline CDR1 KGHDR, CDR2 SFDVKD. The V gene lost 3 bases and the J gene lost 5 bases, with 5 bases spanning the gap.

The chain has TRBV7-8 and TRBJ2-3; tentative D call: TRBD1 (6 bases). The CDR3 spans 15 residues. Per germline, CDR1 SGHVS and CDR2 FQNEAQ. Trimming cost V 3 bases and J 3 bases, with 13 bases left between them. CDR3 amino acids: CASSFKRGSTDTQYF. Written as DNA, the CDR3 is TGTGCCAGCAGCTTTAAGAGGGGGAGTACAGATACGCAGTATTTT.

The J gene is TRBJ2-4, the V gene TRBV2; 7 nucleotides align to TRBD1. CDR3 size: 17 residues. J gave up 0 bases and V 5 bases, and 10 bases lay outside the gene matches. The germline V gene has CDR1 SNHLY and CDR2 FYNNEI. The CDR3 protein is CASSRKGDSIAKNIQYF. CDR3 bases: TGTGCCAGCAGTCGAAAAGGGGACAGCATAGCCAAAAACATTCAGTACTTC.

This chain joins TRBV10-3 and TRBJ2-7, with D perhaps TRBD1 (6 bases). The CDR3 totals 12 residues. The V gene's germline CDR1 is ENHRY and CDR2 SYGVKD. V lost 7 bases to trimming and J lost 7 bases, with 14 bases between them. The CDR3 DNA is TGTGCCATCACCGCAGGGGTCGATGAGCAGTACTTC. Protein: CAITAGVDEQYF.

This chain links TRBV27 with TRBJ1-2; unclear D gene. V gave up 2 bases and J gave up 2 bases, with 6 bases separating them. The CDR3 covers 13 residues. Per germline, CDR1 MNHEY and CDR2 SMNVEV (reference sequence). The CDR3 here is CASSLRQNYGYTF. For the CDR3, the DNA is TGTGCCAGCAGTTTACGGCAAAACTATGGCTACACCTTC.

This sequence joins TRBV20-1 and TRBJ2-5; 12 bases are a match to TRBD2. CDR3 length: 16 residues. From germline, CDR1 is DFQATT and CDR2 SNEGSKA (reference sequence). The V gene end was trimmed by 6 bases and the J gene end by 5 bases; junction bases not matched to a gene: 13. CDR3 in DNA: TGCAGTGCAGAAATGCTAGCGGGGGGGTTCGGGGAGACCCAGTACTTC. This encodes CSAEMLAGGFGETQYF.

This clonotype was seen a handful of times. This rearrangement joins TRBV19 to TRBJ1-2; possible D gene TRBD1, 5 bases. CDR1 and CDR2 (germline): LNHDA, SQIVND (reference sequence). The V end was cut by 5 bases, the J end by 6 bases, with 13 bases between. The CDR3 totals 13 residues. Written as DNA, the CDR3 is TGTGCCAGTAGTCCCACCGGGACCCATGGCTACACCTTC. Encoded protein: CASSPTGTHGYTF.

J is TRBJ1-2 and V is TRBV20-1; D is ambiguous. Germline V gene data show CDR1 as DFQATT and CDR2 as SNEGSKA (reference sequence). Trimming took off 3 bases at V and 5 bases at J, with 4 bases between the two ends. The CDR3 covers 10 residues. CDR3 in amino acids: CSASLYGYTF. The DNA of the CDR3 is TGCAGTGCTAGTCTGTATGGCTACACCTTC.

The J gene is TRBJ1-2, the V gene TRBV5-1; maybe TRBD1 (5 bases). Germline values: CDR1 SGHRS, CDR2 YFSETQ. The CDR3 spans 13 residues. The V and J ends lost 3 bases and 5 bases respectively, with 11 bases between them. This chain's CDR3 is CASSSDGAYGYTF. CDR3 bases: TGCGCCAGCAGCTCAGACGGGGCTTATGGCTACACCTTC.

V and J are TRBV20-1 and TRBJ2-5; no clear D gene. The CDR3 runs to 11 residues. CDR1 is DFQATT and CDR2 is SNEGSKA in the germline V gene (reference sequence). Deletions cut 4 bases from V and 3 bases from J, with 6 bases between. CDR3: CSAIPKETQYF. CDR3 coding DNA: TGCAGTGCTATCCCGAAAGAGACCCAGTACTTC.

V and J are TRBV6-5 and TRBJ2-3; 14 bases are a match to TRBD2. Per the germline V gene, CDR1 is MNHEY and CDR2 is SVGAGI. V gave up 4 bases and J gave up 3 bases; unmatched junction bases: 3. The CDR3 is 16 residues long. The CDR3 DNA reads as TGTGCCAGCAGTTCCGGACTAGCGGGGGGTACAGATACGCAGTATTTT. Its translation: CASSSGLAGGTDTQYF.

CDR3 protein: CASSEIGDKGYTF. The DNA of the CDR3 is TGTGCCAGCAGTGAAATCGGGGACAAAGGCTACACCTTC. This chain uses TRBV6-1 with TRBJ1-2, with a possible D match to TRBD1 (6 bases). Trimming removed 2 bases at V and 8 bases at J, with 12 bases between. This CDR3 has 13 residues. Looked up from germline, CDR1 is MNHNS and CDR2 is SASEGT.

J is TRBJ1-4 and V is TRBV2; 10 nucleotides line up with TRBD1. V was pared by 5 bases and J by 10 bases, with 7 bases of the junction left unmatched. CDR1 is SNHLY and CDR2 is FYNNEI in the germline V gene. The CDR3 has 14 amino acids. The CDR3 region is CASSRDRGVGKLFF. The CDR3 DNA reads TGTGCCAGCAGTCGGGACAGGGGAGTCGGAAAACTGTTTTTT.

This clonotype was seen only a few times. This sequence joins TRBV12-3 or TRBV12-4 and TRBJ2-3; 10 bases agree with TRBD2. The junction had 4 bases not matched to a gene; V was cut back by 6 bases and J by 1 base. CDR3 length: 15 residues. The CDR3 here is CASRLLAGGTDTQYF. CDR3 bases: TGTGCCAGCAGATTGCTAGCGGGGGGCACAGATACGCAGTATTTT.

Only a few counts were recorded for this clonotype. The CDR3 region is CASSQDSYEQYF. The CDR3 region has the DNA TGTGCCAGCAGTCAGGACAGCTACGAGCAGTACTTC. The V call is TRBV2, the J call TRBJ2-7, with D possibly TRBD1 on 6 matching bases. Germline lookup yields CDR1 SNHLY and CDR2 FYNNEI. V was shortened by 5 bases and J by 3 bases, with 8 bases between the two germline ends. The CDR3 is made up of 12 amino acids.